These T cell receptor beta chains were read from a single sample in a study of metastatic and nonmetastatic thyroid tumors. TCRdb reprocessed the PCR reads using MiXCR. The sample lists roughly 21,000 clones; roughly a quarter were seen once. Specimen: blood. These receptor sequences come from a female donor with papillary thyroid cancer or a benign thyroid nodule (not recorded which). Some clones in this sample may be carry-over from other donors' samples. Each CDR3 is given with its conserved first and last residue. Fields, in order: clone size, J gene, V gene, D gene, CDR3 protein, CDR3 DNA. The D gene is left open where the match is weak. Rows give clone size only sometimes, using once, few, many, or a class for an expanded clone.

size: .
J: TRBJ1-5
V: TRBV9
D: TRBD1
CDR3: CASSRQGIGLPKHF
DNA: TGTGCCAGCAGCCGACAGGGAATAGGTCTGCCCAAGCATTTT

size: .
J: TRBJ2-1
V: TRBV11-2
D: TRBD2
CDR3: CASSPRAGDGNEQFF
DNA: TGTGCCAGCAGCCCGCGAGCGGGAGATGGAAATGAGCAGTTCTTC

size: many
J: TRBJ1-5
V: TRBV6-2/TRBV6-3
D: .
CDR3: CASSPRSNQPQHF
DNA: TGTGCCAGCAGCCCACGTAGCAATCAGCCCCAGCATTTT

size: .
J: TRBJ1-4
V: TRBV2
D: TRBD1
CDR3: CASSEGAGQGNEKLFF
DNA: TGTGCCAGCAGTGAAGGGGCAGGACAGGGTAATGAAAAACTGTTTTTT

size: .
J: TRBJ1-2
V: TRBV7-9
D: .
CDR3: CASSSGATFDGYTF
DNA: TGTGCCAGCAGCTCGGGAGCGACCTTTGATGGCTACACCTTC

size: .
J: TRBJ2-1
V: TRBV7-3
D: .
CDR3: CASSLGPCNEQFF
DNA: TGTGCCAGCAGCTTGGGCCCTTGCAATGAGCAGTTCTTC

size: few
J: TRBJ2-2
V: TRBV6-1
D: .
CDR3: CASTGEANTGELFF
DNA: TGTGCCAGCACCGGTGAAGCGAACACCGGGGAGCTGTTTTTT

size: .
J: TRBJ1-2
V: TRBV5-1
D: .
CDR3: CASAISGGDFGYGYTF
DNA: TGCGCCAGCGCAATTTCTGGAGGGGATTTCGGCTATGGCTACACCTTC

size: many
J: TRBJ1-2
V: TRBV27
D: TRBD1
CDR3: CASSPTGGQIHYGYTF
DNA: TGTGCCAGCAGTCCTACCGGGGGACAGATTCACTATGGCTACACCTTC

size: few
J: TRBJ2-1
V: TRBV6-1
D: TRBD2
CDR3: CASSEWPSGAYNEQFF
DNA: TGTGCCAGCAGTGAGTGGCCTAGCGGAGCCTACAATGAGCAGTTCTTC

size: many
J: TRBJ2-1
V: TRBV11-2
D: TRBD2
CDR3: CASSLLAGAPNEQFF
DNA: TGTGCCAGCAGCTTACTAGCGGGAGCCCCCAATGAGCAGTTCTTC

size: medium-sized
J: TRBJ2-7
V: TRBV20-1
D: TRBD1
CDR3: CSADRTGYGYEQYF
DNA: TGCAGTGCGGACAGGACAGGGTATGGGTACGAGCAGTACTTC

size: many
J: TRBJ1-6
V: TRBV4-2
D: .
CDR3: CASSLRYVDSPLHF
DNA: TGTGCCAGCAGCCTCCGGTACGTGGATTCACCCCTCCACTTT

size: .
J: TRBJ2-7
V: TRBV7-8
D: TRBD1
CDR3: CASSPHQGQGSYEQYF
DNA: TGTGCCAGCAGCCCACACCAGGGACAGGGTTCCTACGAGCAGTACTTC

size: .
J: TRBJ1-4
V: TRBV4-3
D: .
CDR3: CASSQVQRATNEKLFF
DNA: TGCGCCAGCAGCCAAGTACAGAGGGCAACTAATGAAAAACTGTTTTTT

size: few
J: TRBJ1-2
V: TRBV6-1
D: .
CDR3: CASSESAHDSYGYTF
DNA: TGTGCCAGCAGTGAATCCGCGCACGATTCCTATGGCTACACCTTC

size: .
J: TRBJ1-6
V: TRBV18
D: .
CDR3: CASSLYSYNSPLHF
DNA: TGTGCCAGCTCACTCTACTCCTATAATTCACCCCTCCACTTT

size: medium-sized
J: TRBJ2-1
V: TRBV19
D: TRBD2
CDR3: CASNPRGTSGSENEQFF
DNA: TGTGCCAGTAACCCGAGGGGGACTAGCGGGAGTGAAAATGAGCAGTTCTTC

size: .
J: TRBJ2-5
V: TRBV10-3
D: TRBD1
CDR3: CAINDGQVGETQYF
DNA: TGTGCCATCAACGATGGACAGGTCGGAGAGACCCAGTACTTC

size: .
J: TRBJ2-3
V: TRBV11-1
D: .
CDR3: CASFLGWGAPADTQYF
DNA: TGTGCGAGCTTTCTTGGCTGGGGGGCCCCGGCAGATACGCAGTATTTT

size: many
J: TRBJ1-3
V: TRBV4-2
D: TRBD1
CDR3: CASSPTGGFSGNTIYF
DNA: TGTGCCAGCAGCCCAACAGGGGGGTTCTCTGGAAACACCATATATTTT

size: medium-sized
J: TRBJ1-4
V: TRBV5-1
D: .
CDR3: CASSEGPSTNEKLFF
DNA: TGCGCCAGCAGCGAGGGACCTTCAACTAATGAAAAACTGTTTTTT

size: many
J: TRBJ2-1
V: TRBV4-3
D: .
CDR3: CASSQLQEGVVVPNEQFF
DNA: TGCGCCAGCAGCCAACTCCAAGAAGGGGTAGTAGTTCCCAATGAGCAGTTCTTC